This TCR beta chain derives from a study of cytomegalovirus exposure and HLA in healthy donors. The study's findings and limits: It was in a later analysis that TCR association rates were seen to vary by HLA locus, highest for DRB1 and lowest for HLA-C. In a later analysis, around 18,000 TCR beta sequences were associated with HLA alleles at 0.05 false discovery rate.

PCR primers comprised 60 Vbeta and 13 Jbeta primers. Clones were sequenced by immunoSEQ multiplex PCR, and TCRdb holds only the in-frame ones, with some missing. The sample contains more than 150,000 clones, around 80% of which appear only once. Each donor was healthy, and each was a bone marrow donor. Comments on this clone: The antigen is unknown.

The sequenced sample was PBMCs. This sequence originates from a woman younger than 45 in good health and CMV-seronegative.

In DNA form, the CDR3 reads TGCGCCAGCAGCCTACGGACACTTGAAGGGTTTTTGAACACTGAAGCTTTCTTT. Translating it yields CASSLRTLEGFLNTEAFF. This chain links TRBV5-1 with TRBJ1-1, with D perhaps matching TRBD1 (5 bases). Germline CDR1 reads SGHRS; CDR2 reads YFSETQ. The ends were cut back, 4 bases at V and 0 bases at J, with 22 bases in the middle. The CDR3 is 18 residues long.